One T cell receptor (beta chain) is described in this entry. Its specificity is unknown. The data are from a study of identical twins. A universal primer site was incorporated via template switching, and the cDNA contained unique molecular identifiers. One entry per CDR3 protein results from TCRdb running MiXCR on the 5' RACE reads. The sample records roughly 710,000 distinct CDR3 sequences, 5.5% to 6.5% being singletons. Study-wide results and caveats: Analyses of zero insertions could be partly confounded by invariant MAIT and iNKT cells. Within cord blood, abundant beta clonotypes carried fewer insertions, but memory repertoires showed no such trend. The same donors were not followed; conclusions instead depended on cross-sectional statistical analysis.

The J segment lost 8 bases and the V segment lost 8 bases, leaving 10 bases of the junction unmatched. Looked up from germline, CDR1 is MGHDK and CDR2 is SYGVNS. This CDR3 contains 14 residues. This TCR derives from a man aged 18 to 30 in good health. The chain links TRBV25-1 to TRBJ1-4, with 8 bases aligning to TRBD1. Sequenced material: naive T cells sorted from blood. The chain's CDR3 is CASQRQGRGEKLFF. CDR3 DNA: TGTGCCAGCCAACGACAGGGGCGGGGAGAAAAACTGTTTTTT. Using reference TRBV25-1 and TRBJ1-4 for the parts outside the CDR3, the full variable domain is EADIYQTPRYLVIGTGKKITLECSQTMGHDKMYWYQQDPGMELHLIHYSYGVNSTEKGDLSSESTVSRIRTEHFPLTLESARPSHTSQYLCASQRQGRGEKLFFGSGTQLSVL.